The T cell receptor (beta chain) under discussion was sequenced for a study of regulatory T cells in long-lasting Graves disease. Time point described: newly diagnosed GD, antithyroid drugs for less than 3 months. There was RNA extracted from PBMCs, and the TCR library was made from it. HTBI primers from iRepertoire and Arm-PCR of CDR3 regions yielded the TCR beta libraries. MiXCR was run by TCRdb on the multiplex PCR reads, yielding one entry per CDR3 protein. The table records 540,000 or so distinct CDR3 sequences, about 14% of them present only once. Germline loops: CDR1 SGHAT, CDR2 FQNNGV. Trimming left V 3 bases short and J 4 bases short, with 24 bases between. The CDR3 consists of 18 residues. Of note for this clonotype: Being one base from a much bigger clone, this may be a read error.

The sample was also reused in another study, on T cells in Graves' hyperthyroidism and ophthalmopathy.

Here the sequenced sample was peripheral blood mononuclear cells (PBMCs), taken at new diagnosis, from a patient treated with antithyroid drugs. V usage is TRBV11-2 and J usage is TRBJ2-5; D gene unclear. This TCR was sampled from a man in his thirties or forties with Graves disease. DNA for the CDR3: TGTGCCAGCAGCTTCACCGAGGCCCTCCGGATACCCGGAGAGACCCAGTACTTC. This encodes CASSFTEALRIPGETQYF.